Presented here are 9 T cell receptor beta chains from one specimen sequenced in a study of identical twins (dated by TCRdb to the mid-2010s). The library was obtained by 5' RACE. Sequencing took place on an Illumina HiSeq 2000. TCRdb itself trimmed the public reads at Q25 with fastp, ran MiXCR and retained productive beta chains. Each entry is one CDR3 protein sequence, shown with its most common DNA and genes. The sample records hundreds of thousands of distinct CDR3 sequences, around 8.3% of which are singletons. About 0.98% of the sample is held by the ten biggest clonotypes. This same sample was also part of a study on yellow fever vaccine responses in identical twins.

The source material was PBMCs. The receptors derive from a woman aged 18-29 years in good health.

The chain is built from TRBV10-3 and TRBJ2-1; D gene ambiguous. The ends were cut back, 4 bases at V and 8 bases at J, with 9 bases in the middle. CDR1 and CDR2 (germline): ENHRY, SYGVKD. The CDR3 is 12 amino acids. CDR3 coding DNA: TGTGCCATCAGTGTAACAACGGATGAGCAGTTCTTC. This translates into CAISVTTDEQFF.

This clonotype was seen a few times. The CDR3 DNA reads as TGTGCCAGCAGCTTACGCCTAGCGGCCGCTAGCACAGATACGCAGTATTTT. Translation: CASSLRLAAASTDTQYF. J is TRBJ2-3 and V is TRBV11-1, with TRBD2 matching over 7 bases. This CDR3 spans 17 amino acids. CDR1 SGHAT and CDR2 FQDESV come from the germline V gene (reference sequence). Trimming cost V 2 bases and J 0 bases; bases outside gene matches: 8.

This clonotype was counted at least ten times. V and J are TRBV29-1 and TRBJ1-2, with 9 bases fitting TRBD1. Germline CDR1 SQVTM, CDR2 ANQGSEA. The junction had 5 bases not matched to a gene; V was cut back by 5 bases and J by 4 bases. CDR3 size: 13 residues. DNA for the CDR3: TGCAGCGTTATCGGACAGGGGAGCTATGGCTACACCTTC. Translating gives CSVIGQGSYGYTF.

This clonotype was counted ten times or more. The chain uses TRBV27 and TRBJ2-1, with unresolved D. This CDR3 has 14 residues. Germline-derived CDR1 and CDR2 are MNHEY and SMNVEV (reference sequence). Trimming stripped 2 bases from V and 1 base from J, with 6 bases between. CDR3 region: CASSLVLSYNEQFF. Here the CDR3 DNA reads TGTGCCAGCAGTTTAGTATTGTCCTACAATGAGCAGTTCTTC.

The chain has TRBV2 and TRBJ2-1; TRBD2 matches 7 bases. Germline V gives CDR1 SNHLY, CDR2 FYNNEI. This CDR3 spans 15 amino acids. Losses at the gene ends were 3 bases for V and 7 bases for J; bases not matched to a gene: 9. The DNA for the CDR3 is TGTGCCAGCAGTGAGCGACTAGCAAAGGGGAATGAGCAGTTCTTC. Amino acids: CASSERLAKGNEQFF. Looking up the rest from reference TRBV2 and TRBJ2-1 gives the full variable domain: EPEVTQTPSHQVTQMGQEVILRCVPISNHLYFYWYRQILGQKVEFLVSFYNNEISEKSEIFDDQFSVERPDGSNFTLKIRSTKLEDSAMYFCASSERLAKGNEQFFGPGTRLTVL.

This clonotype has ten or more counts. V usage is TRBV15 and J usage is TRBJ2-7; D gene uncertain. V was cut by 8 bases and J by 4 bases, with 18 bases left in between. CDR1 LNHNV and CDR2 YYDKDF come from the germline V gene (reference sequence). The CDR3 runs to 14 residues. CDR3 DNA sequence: TGTGCCACCGCATCCTTGCAGGTGTCGTACGAGCAGTACTTC. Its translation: CATASLQVSYEQYF.

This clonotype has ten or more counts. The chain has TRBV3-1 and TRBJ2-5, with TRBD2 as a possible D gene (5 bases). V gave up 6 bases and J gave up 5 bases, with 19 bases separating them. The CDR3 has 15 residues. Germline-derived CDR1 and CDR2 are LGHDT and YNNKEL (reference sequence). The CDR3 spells CASRLGGEGRETQYF. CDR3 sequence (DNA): TGTGCCAGCAGACTTGGCGGCGAGGGAAGGGAGACCCAGTACTTC.

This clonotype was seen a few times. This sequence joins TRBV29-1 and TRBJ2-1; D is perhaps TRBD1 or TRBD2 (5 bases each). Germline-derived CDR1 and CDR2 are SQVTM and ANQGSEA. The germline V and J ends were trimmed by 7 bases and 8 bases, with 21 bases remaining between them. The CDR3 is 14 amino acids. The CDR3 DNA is TGCAGCGGTTCTGAGCGGACACTGAGCGATGAGCAGTTCTTC. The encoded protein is CSGSERTLSDEQFF.

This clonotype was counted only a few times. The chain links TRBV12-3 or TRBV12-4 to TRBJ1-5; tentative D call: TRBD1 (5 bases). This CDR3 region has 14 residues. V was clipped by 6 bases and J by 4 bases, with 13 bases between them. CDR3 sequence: CASSLTDLNQPQHF. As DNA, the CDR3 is TGTGCCAGCAGCTTGACAGACTTAAATCAGCCCCAGCATTTT.